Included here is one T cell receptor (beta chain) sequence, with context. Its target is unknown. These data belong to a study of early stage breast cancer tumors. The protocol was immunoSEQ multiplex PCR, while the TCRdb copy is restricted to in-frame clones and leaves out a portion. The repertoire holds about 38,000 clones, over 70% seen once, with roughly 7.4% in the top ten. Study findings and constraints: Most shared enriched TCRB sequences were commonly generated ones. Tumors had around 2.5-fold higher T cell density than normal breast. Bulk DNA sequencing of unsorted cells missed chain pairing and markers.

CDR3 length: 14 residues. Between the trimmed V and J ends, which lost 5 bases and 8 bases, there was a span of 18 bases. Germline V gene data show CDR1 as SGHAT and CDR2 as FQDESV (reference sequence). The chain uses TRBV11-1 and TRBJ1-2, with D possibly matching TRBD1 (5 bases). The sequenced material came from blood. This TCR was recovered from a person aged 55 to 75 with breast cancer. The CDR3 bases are TGTGCCAGCAGCCTGAGGGGATCGGGGACGGGCTACACCTTC. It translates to CASSLRGSGTGYTF.